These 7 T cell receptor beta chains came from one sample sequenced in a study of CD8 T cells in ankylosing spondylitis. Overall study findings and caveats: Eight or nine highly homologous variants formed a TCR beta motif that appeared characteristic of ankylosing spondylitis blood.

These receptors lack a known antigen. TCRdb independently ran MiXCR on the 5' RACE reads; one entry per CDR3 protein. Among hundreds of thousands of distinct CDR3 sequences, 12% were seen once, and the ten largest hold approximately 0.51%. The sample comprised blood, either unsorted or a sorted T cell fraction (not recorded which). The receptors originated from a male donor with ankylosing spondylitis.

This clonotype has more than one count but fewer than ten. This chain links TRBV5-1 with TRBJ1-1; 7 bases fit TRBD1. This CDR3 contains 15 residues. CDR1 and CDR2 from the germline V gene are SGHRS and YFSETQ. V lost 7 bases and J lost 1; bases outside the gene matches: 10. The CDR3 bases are TGCGCCAGCGGGGATCCGGGACAGTGGAACACTGAAGCTTTCTTT. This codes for CASGDPGQWNTEAFF. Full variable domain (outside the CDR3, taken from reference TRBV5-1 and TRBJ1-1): KAGVTQTPRYLIKTRGQQVTLSCSPISGHRSVSWYQQTPGQGLQFLFEYFSETQRNKGNFPGRFSGRQFSNSRSEMNVSTLELGDSALYLCASGDPGQWNTEAFFGQGTRLTVV.

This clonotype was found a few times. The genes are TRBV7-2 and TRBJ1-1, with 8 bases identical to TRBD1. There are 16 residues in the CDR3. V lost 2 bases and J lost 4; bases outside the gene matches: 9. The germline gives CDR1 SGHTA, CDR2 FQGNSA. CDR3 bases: TGTGCCAGCAGCTTAACCACAGGGGGTCGGGCCACTGAAGCTTTCTTT. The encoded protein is CASSLTTGGRATEAFF.

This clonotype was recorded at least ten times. The CDR3 protein is CSAQGARNQPQHF. CDR3 DNA: TGCAGTGCTCAGGGGGCGCGGAATCAGCCCCAGCATTTT. The J gene is TRBJ1-5, the V gene TRBV20-1; 8 bases fit TRBD1. In germline, CDR1 is DFQATT, CDR2 SNEGSKA (reference sequence). V lost 5 bases, J lost 4 bases, and 4 bases stayed unmatched. The CDR3 is made up of 13 amino acids.

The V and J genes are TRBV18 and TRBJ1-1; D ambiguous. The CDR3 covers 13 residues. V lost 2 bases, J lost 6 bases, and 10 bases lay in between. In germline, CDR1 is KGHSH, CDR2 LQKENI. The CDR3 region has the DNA TGTGCCAGCTCACCATCCGGGAGCCCTGAAGCTTTCTTT. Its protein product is CASSPSGSPEAFF.

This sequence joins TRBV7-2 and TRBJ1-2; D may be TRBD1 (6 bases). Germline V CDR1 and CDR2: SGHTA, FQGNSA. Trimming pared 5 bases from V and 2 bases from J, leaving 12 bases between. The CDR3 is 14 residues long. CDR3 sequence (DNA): TGTGCCAGCAGCCGCCTAGGGGGAAACTATGGCTACACCTTC. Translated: CASSRLGGNYGYTF. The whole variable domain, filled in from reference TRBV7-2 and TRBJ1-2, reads GAGVSQSPSNKVTEKGKDVELRCDPISGHTALYWYRQSLGQGLEFLIYFQGNSAPDKSGLPSDRFSAERTGGSVSTLTIQRTQQEDSAVYLCASSRLGGNYGYTFGSGTRLTVV.

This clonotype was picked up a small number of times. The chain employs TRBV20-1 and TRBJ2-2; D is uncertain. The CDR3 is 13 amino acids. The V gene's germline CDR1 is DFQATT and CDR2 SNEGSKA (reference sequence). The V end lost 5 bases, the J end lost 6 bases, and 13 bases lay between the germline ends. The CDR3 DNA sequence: TGCAGTGCTTGGGCTCCTAGGGCCGGGGAGCTGTTTTTT. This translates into CSAWAPRAGELFF.

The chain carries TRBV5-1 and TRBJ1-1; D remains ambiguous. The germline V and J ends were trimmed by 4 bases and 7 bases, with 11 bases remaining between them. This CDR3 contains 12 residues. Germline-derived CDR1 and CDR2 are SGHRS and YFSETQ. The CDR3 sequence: CASSPTGHEAFF. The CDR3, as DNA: TGCGCCAGCAGCCCCACCGGGCATGAAGCTTTCTTT.